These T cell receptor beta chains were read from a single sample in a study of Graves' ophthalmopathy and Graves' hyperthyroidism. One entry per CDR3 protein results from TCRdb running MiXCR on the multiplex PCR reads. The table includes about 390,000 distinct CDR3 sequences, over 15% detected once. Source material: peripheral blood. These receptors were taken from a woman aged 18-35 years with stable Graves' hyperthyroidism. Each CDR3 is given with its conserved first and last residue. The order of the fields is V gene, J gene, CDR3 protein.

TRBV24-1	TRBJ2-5	CATSDQAQETQYF
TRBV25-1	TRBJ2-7	CASTDPGSYEQYF
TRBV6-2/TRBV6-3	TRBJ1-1	CASSYSGVGTEAFF
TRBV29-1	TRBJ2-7	CSVEDRDRVSEQYF
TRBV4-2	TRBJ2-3	CASSQGGPASGGQVQYF
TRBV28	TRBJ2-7	CASTTLRDHSSYGQYF
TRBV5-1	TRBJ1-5	CASSRDFGGNQPQHF
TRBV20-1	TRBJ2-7	CSARDLRPYEQYF
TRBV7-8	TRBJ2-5	CASSLPSTQETQYF
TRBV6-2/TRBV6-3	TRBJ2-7	CASSYRWGQGIYEQYF
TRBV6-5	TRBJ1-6	CASSYTQGVDSPLHF
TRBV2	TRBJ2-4	CASKGANIQYF
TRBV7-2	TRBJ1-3	CASSPRGASGNTIYF
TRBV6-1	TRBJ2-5	CASSEPRDREQETQYF
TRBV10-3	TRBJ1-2	CALGTGYGYTF
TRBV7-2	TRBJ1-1	CASSLPGLPSEASF
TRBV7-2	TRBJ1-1	CASSPTPRANTEAFF
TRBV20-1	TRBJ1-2	CSARDWDRDTF
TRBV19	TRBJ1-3	CASVRPRIEGDSGNTIYF
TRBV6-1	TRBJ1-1	CASSAQGHTEAFF
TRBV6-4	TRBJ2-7	CASSVLAGTGYEQYF
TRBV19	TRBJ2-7	CASSIAGTKDYEQYF
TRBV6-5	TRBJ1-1	CASSYSGEGLNTEAFF
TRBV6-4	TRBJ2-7	CASRQTRGTGDLYEQYF
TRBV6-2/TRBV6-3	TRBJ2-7	CASSYSAGGITRYEQYF